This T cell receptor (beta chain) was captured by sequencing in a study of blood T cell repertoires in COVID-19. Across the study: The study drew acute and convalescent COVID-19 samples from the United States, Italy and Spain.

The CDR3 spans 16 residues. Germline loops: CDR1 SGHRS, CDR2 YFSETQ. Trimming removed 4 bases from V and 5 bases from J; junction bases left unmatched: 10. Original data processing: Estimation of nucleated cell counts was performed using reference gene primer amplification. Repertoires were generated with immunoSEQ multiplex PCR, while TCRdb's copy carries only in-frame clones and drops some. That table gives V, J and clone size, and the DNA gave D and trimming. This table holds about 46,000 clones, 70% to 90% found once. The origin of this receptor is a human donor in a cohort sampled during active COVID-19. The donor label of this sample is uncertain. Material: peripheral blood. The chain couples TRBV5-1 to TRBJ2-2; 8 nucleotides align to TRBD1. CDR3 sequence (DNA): TGCGCCAGCAGCCCGAGGACAGGGTTGGGTACCGGGGAGCTGTTTTTT. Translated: CASSPRTGLGTGELFF.